The 5 T cell receptor beta chains below come from one sample, sequenced in a study of T cells after yellow fever vaccination. Using its own MiXCR run on the 5' RACE reads, TCRdb lists one record per CDR3 protein. The sample comprises about 250,000 distinct CDR3 sequences, roughly 3.5% of which are singletons, and around 20% rests with the top ten. This material consisted of PBMCs, taken 15 days after the yellow fever booster vaccination. All receptors derive from a young man who received the YFV17D yellow fever vaccine.

Many counts were recorded for this clonotype. The rearrangement uses TRBV29-1 and TRBJ1-2; D is unresolved. Germline assignment: CDR1 SQVTM and CDR2 ANQGSEA. Trimming removed 6 bases at V and 8 bases at J, with 16 bases between. The CDR3 is 12 amino acids. The CDR3 sequence: CSVGIPGGGYTF. The CDR3 DNA follows: TGCAGCGTAGGGATCCCTGGAGGCGGCTACACCTTC.

This clonotype was seen ten or more times. The chain joins TRBV20-1 to TRBJ2-3; 11 bases are a match to TRBD2. Germline CDR1 and CDR2: DFQATT and SNEGSKA (reference sequence). V lost 2 bases to trimming and J lost 3 bases; unmatched junction nucleotides: 7. This CDR3 has 16 residues. The CDR3 coding sequence is TGCAGTGCTAGATCCCTACTAGCGGGGGAAACAGATACGCAGTATTTT. Amino acids: CSARSLLAGETDTQYF.

This clonotype was recorded many times. The chain uses TRBV27 and TRBJ2-5, with TRBD1 as a possible D gene (6 bases). Germline V gene sequence: CDR1 MNHEY, CDR2 SMNVEV (reference sequence). This CDR3 comprises 13 residues. With 4 bases removed from V and 3 bases from J, the gap between germline ends came to 9 bases. The CDR3 region is CASSYAGEETQYF. CDR3 sequence (DNA): TGTGCCAGCAGTTATGCAGGGGAAGAGACCCAGTACTTC.

This clonotype was found many times. V usage is TRBV6-5 and J usage is TRBJ1-6; no firm D call. Trimming took 2 bases from V and 7 from J, leaving 18 bases between them. Germline V lookup: CDR1 MNHEY, CDR2 SVGAGI. The CDR3 is 17 residues long. Here the CDR3 DNA reads TGTGCCAGCAGTTACCAATTCAGGCGGGCCCAGAATTCACCCCTCCACTTT. The encoded protein is CASSYQFRRAQNSPLHF.

This clonotype was counted at least ten times. The J gene is TRBJ2-3, the V gene TRBV20-1, with D unclear. This CDR3 contains 12 residues. Germline-derived CDR1 and CDR2 are DFQATT and SNEGSKA (reference sequence). Between the trimmed V and J ends, which lost 5 bases and 6 bases, there was a span of 12 bases. CDR3 residues: CSAFWPGDTQYF. CDR3 coding DNA: TGCAGTGCTTTCTGGCCGGGCGATACGCAGTATTTT.